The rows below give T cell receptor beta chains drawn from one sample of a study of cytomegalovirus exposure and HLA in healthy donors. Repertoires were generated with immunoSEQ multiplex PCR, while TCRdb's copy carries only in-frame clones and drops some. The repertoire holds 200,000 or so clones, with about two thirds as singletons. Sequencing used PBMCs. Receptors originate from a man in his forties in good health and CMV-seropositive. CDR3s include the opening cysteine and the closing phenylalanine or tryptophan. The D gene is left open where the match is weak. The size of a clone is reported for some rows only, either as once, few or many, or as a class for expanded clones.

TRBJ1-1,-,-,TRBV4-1,TGCGCCAGCAGCCAGTTAAACACTGAAGCTTTCTTT,CASSQLNTEAFF
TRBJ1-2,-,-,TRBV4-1,TGCGCCAGCAGCCAAGCCGGGGCGGGGGAAACGAGTGGCTACACCTTC,CASSQAGAGETSGYTF
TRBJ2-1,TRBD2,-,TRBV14,TGTGCCAGCAGCTTGAGGGGAGGGGGACTAGCGACATCCTACAATGAGCAGTTCTTC,CASSLRGGGLATSYNEQFF
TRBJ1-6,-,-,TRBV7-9,TGTGCCAGCAGCTTAAACCAGGGGAACTCACCCCTCCACTTT,CASSLNQGNSPLHF
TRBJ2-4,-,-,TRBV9,TGTGCCAGCAGCGTAGGAAGGGAGAGGGCCAAAAACATTCAGTACTTC,CASSVGRERAKNIQYF
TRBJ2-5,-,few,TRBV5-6,TGTGCCAGCAGCTTCCGTCCGGGATACCAAGAGACCCAGTACTTC,CASSFRPGYQETQYF
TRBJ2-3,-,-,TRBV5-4,TGTGCCAGCAGCTTGCGGCTGGGCAGCACAGATACGCAGTATTTT,CASSLRLGSTDTQYF
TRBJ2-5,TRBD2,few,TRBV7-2,TGTGCCAGCAGCTTGCGGCGGGGGAGTGAGACCCAGTACTTC,CASSLRRGSETQYF
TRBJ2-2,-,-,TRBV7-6,TGTGCCAGCAGCCGGGACACGCCGAACACCGGGGAGCTGTTTTTT,CASSRDTPNTGELFF
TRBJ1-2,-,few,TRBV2,TGTGCCAGCAGCGCCCTGCGCTATGGCTACACCTTC,CASSALRYGYTF
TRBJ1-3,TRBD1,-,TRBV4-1,TGCGCCAGCAGCCAAGAGACAGGGACTGGAAACACCATATATTTT,CASSQETGTGNTIYF
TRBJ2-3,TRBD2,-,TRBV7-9,TGTGCCAGCAGCCTTAGCGGGGTCAGCACAGATACGCAGTATTTT,CASSLSGVSTDTQYF
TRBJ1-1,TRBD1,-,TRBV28,TGTGCCAGCAGTTTGGGAAACAGGGGGCGCGGGTTCACTGAAGCTTTCTTT,CASSLGNRGRGFTEAFF
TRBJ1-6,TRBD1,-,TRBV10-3,TGTGCCATCAGTGTAGGGACAGGTTATTCACCCCTCCACTTT,CAISVGTGYSPLHF
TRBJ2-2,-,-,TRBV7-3,TGTGCCAGCAGCTTAATTGGTAGGGGTTCGAACACCGGGGAGCTGTTTTTT,CASSLIGRGSNTGELFF
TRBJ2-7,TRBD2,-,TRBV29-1,TGCAGCGTGAGTTGGGGGGGGACCGAGCAGTACTTC,CSVSWGGTEQYF